This T cell receptor (beta chain) was sequenced during a study of CD8+CD57+ T cells in acquired aplastic anemia. Study context: Mean DNA quantity obtained from sorted CD4+ and CD8+ cells was 3 to 3.5 ug.

Worth noting for this clonotype: Its antigen is unknown.

It was patients with CD8+CD57+ cell expansion by flow cytometry who were chosen for sequencing. Patients, without exception, had severe acquired aplastic anemia. V dropped 7 bases and J dropped 2; count of bases not matched to a gene: 9. The CDR3 sequence is 15 residues long. CDR1 is KGHDR and CDR2 is SFDVKD in the germline V gene. Findings of the study overall: In CD8+ cells, Simpson's diversity showed no significant difference between patients and controls. Patients and controls shared about 27 CD8+ CDR3 sequences.

TCR beta VDJ combinations and CDR3 sequences were profiled from genomic DNA. TCRdb reanalysed the reads using MiXCR and keeps one entry per CDR3 protein. The table records 150,000 to 200,000 distinct CDR3 sequences, 40% to 55% of them present only once. The TCR sequence derives from a human donor with aplastic anemia. The chain uses TRBV24-1 and TRBJ2-5; 7 nucleotides agree with TRBD1. The specimen was sorted CD4+, CD8+, or CD8+CD57+ T cells (not recorded which) from PBMCs. The CDR3 sequence: CATSDRTGFQETQYF. Written as DNA, the CDR3 is TGTGCCACCAGCGATCGGACAGGTTTTCAAGAGACCCAGTACTTC.